This T cell receptor (beta chain) derives from a study of beta chain features in type 1 diabetes. This clone was detected a few times. Antigen: not known. Study-level points and caveats: More deletions and fewer insertions at VDJ junctions were found in patients with type 1 diabetes. In the patient group, naive, central memory and Treg TCRB repertoires seemed more alike than in the healthy donor group.

The germline gives CDR1 SGHTA, CDR2 FQGNSA. V lost 2 bases and J lost 3, with 11 bases in between. The CDR3 length is 15 residues. Expressed TCRB transcripts were sequenced after all isolated RNA was converted to cDNA. Sequencing was performed with immunoSEQ multiplex PCR; in TCRdb, only in-frame clones are kept and a portion is missing. The sample holds 300,000 to 450,000 clones, about 20% seen once. This receptor was taken from a woman younger than 30 in good health. V is TRBV7-2 and J is TRBJ1-5; D is possibly TRBD1 (5 bases). Material: naive CD4+ T cells from blood. CDR3 DNA: TGTGCCAGCAGCTTAATCGGGGGGGACAATCAGCCCCAGCATTTT. It yields the protein CASSLIGGDNQPQHF.